The 14 T cell receptor beta chains given below trace back to one sample, sequenced in a study of CD8+ T cells in alopecia areata. Sequencing relied on a cDNA template that was reverse transcribed from extracted RNA. Assay used: immunoSEQ multiplex PCR; TCRdb lists only in-frame clones, some missing. The repertoire holds about 110,000 clones, with 56% as singletons. Treatment in this sample: oral pan-JAK inhibitor, 5-10 mg twice daily. Sample: CD4+ T cells sorted from blood, taken at week 24, from a patient treated with tofacitinib. Receptors were obtained from a human donor with alopecia areata.

This clone was recorded once. This rearrangement joins TRBV10-3 to TRBJ2-5; D gene unclear. Per germline, CDR1 ENHRY and CDR2 SYGVKD. The germline V and J ends were trimmed by 2 bases and 6 bases, with 13 bases remaining between them. This CDR3 contains 14 residues. The CDR3 DNA follows: TGTGCCATCAGTGAGCGGCCTGGGGAAAAGACCCAGTACTTC. Its translation is CAISERPGEKTQYF.

The rearrangement joins TRBV25-1 to TRBJ1-1; D uncertain. V lost 2 bases, J lost 1 base, and 8 bases lay in between. The CDR3 contains 14 residues. Per the germline V gene, CDR1 is MGHDK and CDR2 is SYGVNS. The chain's CDR3 is CASSEGQRNTEAFF. The CDR3 nucleotides read TGTGCCAGCAGTGAAGGGCAGAGGAACACTGAAGCTTTCTTT.

J is TRBJ1-3 and V is TRBV7-9, with 10 positions matching TRBD1. Germline V gene sequence: CDR1 SEHNR, CDR2 FQNEAQ (reference sequence). Losses at the gene ends were 5 bases for V and 2 bases for J; bases not matched to a gene: 3. The CDR3 loop spans 15 amino acids. CDR3 region: CASSPDRGPGNTIYF. CDR3 nucleotides: TGTGCCAGCAGCCCCGACAGGGGGCCTGGAAACACCATATATTTT.

The rearrangement joins TRBV4-3 to TRBJ1-2, with 7 positions matching TRBD1. This CDR3 has 15 amino acids. J was trimmed by 5 bases and V by 0 bases; bases with no gene match: 6. CDR1 is LGHNA, CDR2 YSLEER, per germline. The CDR3 loop is CASSQDRDSAYGYTF. The CDR3 bases are TGCGCCAGCAGCCAAGACCGGGACAGCGCTTATGGCTACACCTTC.

This clone was seen only once. V gene TRBV25-1 combines with J gene TRBJ2-1; TRBD1 aligns across 8 bases. This CDR3 is built from 15 residues. The V gene's germline CDR1 is MGHDK and CDR2 SYGVNS. The trim removed 2 bases at V and 7 bases at J, leaving 7 bases unmatched. In DNA form, the CDR3 reads TGTGCCAGCAGTGAACCTCAGGGGGCGGGAAATGAGCAGTTCTTC. Translated, it gives CASSEPQGAGNEQFF.

This clone was seen a few times. The chain employs TRBV30 and TRBJ1-2, with 9 bases lining up with TRBD1. The CDR3 spans 12 residues. Germline V gene lookup returns CDR1 GTSNPN and CDR2 SVGIG (reference sequence). After removal of 1 base from V and 8 bases from J, the junction contained 2 bases not matched to a gene. CDR3 region: CAWSDRGRGYTF. DNA for the CDR3: TGTGCCTGGAGTGACAGGGGGCGAGGCTACACCTTC.

This chain joins TRBV25-1 and TRBJ2-7, with D hard to call. Trimming took 2 bases from V and 3 from J, leaving 8 bases between them. The CDR3 is made up of 13 amino acids. In germline, CDR1 is MGHDK, CDR2 SYGVNS. Here the CDR3 reads CASSELGVYEQYF. CDR3 nucleotide sequence: TGTGCCAGCAGTGAACTTGGGGTCTACGAGCAGTACTTC.

This clone was observed a few times. The chain has TRBV29-1 and TRBJ1-5, with TRBD1 matching over 8 bases. Trimming removed 4 bases from V and 8 bases from J; junction bases left unmatched: 4. The CDR3 totals 12 residues. CDR1 is SQVTM and CDR2 is ANQGSEA in the germline V gene. CDR3 DNA sequence: TGCAGCGTTGGACAGGGGCAGGAGCCCCAGCATTTT. It encodes CSVGQGQEPQHF.

The chain combines TRBV7-8 with TRBJ1-6; D unclear. CDR3 length equals 13 residues. Germline CDR1 reads SGHVS; CDR2 reads FQNEAQ. V was cut by 4 bases and J by 7 bases, with 8 bases left in between. CDR3 sequence: CASSSTRNSPLHF. The CDR3, as DNA: TGTGCCAGCAGCTCGACACGCAATTCACCCCTCCACTTT.

This chain joins TRBV6-6 and TRBJ1-4; 9 nucleotides line up with TRBD1. Germline assignment: CDR1 MNHNY and CDR2 SVGAGI (reference sequence). With 6 bases clipped from V and 5 bases from J, the junction kept 4 bases outside the gene matches. CDR3 size: 14 residues. CDR3 DNA sequence: TGTGCCAGCAGGGGGACAGGGTCAAATGAAAAACTGTTTTTT. It codes for CASRGTGSNEKLFF.

The chain joins TRBV2 to TRBJ2-5; D unresolved. Between the trimmed V and J ends, which lost 3 bases and 5 bases, there was a span of 13 bases. Germline V gene lookup returns CDR1 SNHLY and CDR2 FYNNEI. The CDR3 runs to 14 residues. For the CDR3, the DNA is TGTGCCAGCAGTGACTTGATTAAGGAGGAGACCCAGTACTTC. This translates into CASSDLIKEETQYF.

V and J are TRBV30 and TRBJ1-5; TRBD1 might be the D (6 bases). Germline CDR1 and CDR2: GTSNPN and SVGIG (reference sequence). The CDR3 spans 17 residues. V was shortened by 1 base and J by 0 bases, with 16 bases between the two germline ends. In DNA form, the CDR3 reads TGTGCCTGGAGTGCGTCGAGGACAGTGAATAGCAATCAGCCCCAGCATTTT. Translation: CAWSASRTVNSNQPQHF.

Regarding this clone: An end of the junction does not agree with germline; a read error may underlie this. The gene calls are TRBV2 and TRBJ2-5; TRBD2 matches at 8 bases. The CDR3 is 13 residues long. From germline, CDR1 is SNHLY and CDR2 FYNNEI. The CDR3 reads CASRWTSQGTQYF. DNA of the CDR3: TGTGCCAGCAGGTGGACTAGCCAAGGGACCCAGTACTTC.

This chain connects TRBV7-9 to TRBJ1-1; D is ambiguous. The germline gives CDR1 SEHNR, CDR2 FQNEAQ (reference sequence). The CDR3 sequence is 13 residues long. The V end lost 11 bases, the J end lost 5 bases, and 18 bases lay between the germline ends. The CDR3 bases are TGTGCCGCGACACCCTCGTTGGGGACTGAAGCTTTCTTT. This gives the protein CAATPSLGTEAFF.